This is a list of T cell receptor beta chains from one sample in a study of blood T cell repertoires in COVID-19. Clones were read by immunoSEQ multiplex PCR, and TCRdb kept only the in-frame ones, dropping some. The profile shows 75,000 to 90,000 clones, roughly 88% of them singletons. The material sequenced was peripheral blood. The receptors here all came from a woman aged 50 to 65 in a cohort sampled during active COVID-19. CDR3s include the opening cysteine and the closing phenylalanine or tryptophan. The D gene is left open where the match is weak. Clone size is given for some rows only: seen once, a few or many times, or a class if the clone is expanded.

j_call d_call clone_size v_call cdr3_nt cdr3_aa
TRBJ2-1 . . TRBV28 TGTGCCAGCCAAAAACGGGACGGGGGAGACTACAATGAGCAGTTCTTC CASQKRDGGDYNEQFF
TRBJ2-4 . . TRBV5-1 TGCGCCAGCAGTTGGGGGGACAGAGGGATTCTAGCCAAAAACATTCAGTACTTC CASSWGDRGILAKNIQYF
TRBJ2-2 . few TRBV18 TGTGCCAGCCTTAATGGTAGCGGTCCGAACACCGGGGAGCTGTTTTTT CASLNGSGPNTGELFF
TRBJ2-5 . . TRBV7-8 TGTGCCAGCAGCTTAGTCTCTAGCTTCGAGACCCAGTACTTC CASSLVSSFETQYF
TRBJ2-5 TRBD2 . TRBV4-1 TGCGCCAGCAGCCCGAAAGGGGGCGGGAGGGCCGAGTGGCAAGAGACCCAGTACTTC CASSPKGGGRAEWQETQYF
TRBJ2-1 . . TRBV7-9 TGTGCCAGCAGCTTAGATAGCTACCACAATGAGCAGTTCTTC CASSLDSYHNEQFF
TRBJ2-2 . . TRBV5-4 TGTGCCAGCAGCTTGGGACAGAACACCGGGGAGCTGTTTTTT CASSLGQNTGELFF
TRBJ1-6 . . TRBV19 TGTGCCAGTAAACCGACAGGTTTCAATTCACCCCTCCACTTT CASKPTGFNSPLHF
TRBJ2-1 TRBD2 . TRBV2 TGTGCCAGCAGTGTAGAAGCGGGGATCCCCCACAATGAGCAGTTCTTC CASSVEAGIPHNEQFF
TRBJ2-5 . . TRBV5-4 TGTGCCAGCACACTGCCAGGGGCCCGAGAGACCCAGTACTTC CASTLPGARETQYF
TRBJ2-7 TRBD2 . TRBV11-2 TGTGCCAGCACCCCAGCCCTCAGGGTAGCGGGGAAGTACGAGCAGTACTTC CASTPALRVAGKYEQYF